What follows are 20 T cell receptor beta chains derived from one specimen sequenced in a study of blood T cell repertoires in COVID-19 (TCRdb year 2020). Libraries were built with the immunoSEQ multiplex PCR assay. TCRdb's version of the immuneACCESS table is confined to in-frame rearrangements and falls short of the full clone set. An unresolved V gene accounts for under half of the shortfall where checked; the remainder is of unknown origin. The sample records 50,000 to 75,000 clones, around 79% of which are singletons. Of the sample, 15% to 20% falls within the top ten clones. The sequencing input was peripheral blood. The receptors originated from a man in his 60s with acute or convalescent COVID-19.

The chain is built from TRBV7-6 and TRBJ2-5, with 8 bases matching TRBD1. This CDR3 contains 17 residues. V was clipped by 0 bases and J by 0 bases; unmatched bases: 6. Germline CDR1 and CDR2: SGHVS and FNYEAQ. CDR3 in DNA: TGTGCCAGCAGCTTAGCGAGGGGGACAGGAGACCAAGAGACCCAGTACTTC. Residues: CASSLARGTGDQETQYF.

The chain employs TRBV24-1 and TRBJ2-1, with TRBD1 matching over 10 bases. The CDR3 consists of 17 residues. The germline gives CDR1 KGHDR, CDR2 SFDVKD. The trim removed 1 base at V and 7 bases at J, leaving 9 bases unmatched. The CDR3 protein is CATSDFKGDRGKNEQFF. The CDR3, as DNA: TGTGCCACCAGTGATTTTAAGGGGGACAGGGGAAAGAATGAGCAGTTCTTC.

V usage is TRBV20-1 and J usage is TRBJ1-1; tentatively, D is TRBD1 (5 bases). There are 11 residues in the CDR3. Germline lookup yields CDR1 DFQATT and CDR2 SNEGSKA (reference sequence). V was cut by 3 bases and J by 6 bases, with 8 bases left in between. This chain's CDR3 is CSARSGAEAFF. For the CDR3, the DNA is TGCAGTGCTAGGTCGGGGGCTGAAGCTTTCTTT.

This clone was detected only a few times. This chain uses TRBV18 with TRBJ2-1; D is perhaps TRBD1 (7 bases). The V gene lost 3 bases and the J gene lost 9 bases, with 24 bases spanning the gap. Germline assignment: CDR1 KGHSH and CDR2 LQKENI. CDR3 length equals 17 residues. The CDR3: CASSPRRRGLEGSEQFF. CDR3 nucleotide sequence: TGTGCCAGCTCACCCAGGAGGAGGGGGCTCGAAGGGAGTGAGCAGTTCTTC.

J is TRBJ2-1 and V is TRBV6-5, with TRBD2 matching 9 bases. Germline V gene sequence: CDR1 MNHEY, CDR2 SVGAGI. This CDR3 is built from 15 residues. After removal of 0 bases from V and 9 bases from J, the junction contained 6 bases not matched to a gene. CDR3 sequence (DNA): TGTGCCAGCAGTTACTCGATGCGGGAGGGCTTTGAGCAGTTCTTC. Its translation: CASSYSMREGFEQFF.

This clone was counted a few times. The V gene is TRBV13, the J gene TRBJ1-2; TRBD1 might be the D (6 bases). This CDR3 comprises 15 residues. Germline V gene lookup returns CDR1 PRHDT and CDR2 FYEKMQ (reference sequence). The germline V and J ends were trimmed by 5 bases and 4 bases, with 17 bases remaining between them. CDR3 bases: TGTGCCAGCAGCGGAGGAATGGGACAAATCTATGGCTACACCTTC. It is translated as CASSGGMGQIYGYTF. Full variable domain (missing parts from reference TRBV13 and TRBJ1-2): AAGVIQSPRHLIKEKRETATLKCYPIPRHDTVYWYQQGPGQDPQFLISFYEKMQSDKGSIPDRFSAQQFSDYHSELNMSSLELGDSALYFCASSGGMGQIYGYTFGSGTRLTVV.

This chain joins TRBV5-8 and TRBJ2-7; TRBD1 is a possible D gene (6 bases). Germline lookup yields CDR1 SGHTS and CDR2 YDEGEE. Trimming removed 1 base from V and 2 bases from J, with 13 bases in between. This CDR3 is built from 15 residues. In DNA form, the CDR3 reads TGTGCCAGCAGCTTGAAGCCTCAGGGGACCTACGAGCAGTACTTC. It translates to CASSLKPQGTYEQYF.

V is TRBV2 and J is TRBJ1-5; D is unresolved. The V end lost 4 bases, the J end lost 4 bases, and 8 bases lay between the germline ends. This CDR3 has 13 residues. Germline V CDR1 and CDR2: SNHLY, FYNNEI. As DNA, the CDR3 is TGTGCCAGCAGTGCGCGGAAAAATCAGCCCCAGCATTTT. Residues: CASSARKNQPQHF.

The rearrangement joins TRBV4-2 to TRBJ2-4; 7 bases are shared with TRBD2. Germline loops: CDR1 LGHNA, CDR2 YNFKEQ. The CDR3 covers 15 residues. Trimming cost V 3 bases and J 1 base; bases outside gene matches: 3. The CDR3 DNA reads as TGTGCCAGCAGCCAGCGGGAGAGGGCCAAAAACATTCAGTACTTC. Translation gives CASSQRERAKNIQYF.

In the case of this clone: The junction shows a germline mismatch at one end, possibly a read error. The chain has TRBV2 and TRBJ1-2; D unclear. The CDR3 contains 15 residues. The germline V gene encodes CDR1 SNHLY and CDR2 FYNNEI. CDR3 in DNA: TGTGCCAGCAAGCCGGAGCTTGAGGCTAACTATGGCTACGCCTTC. This codes for CASKPELEANYGYAF.

The V gene is TRBV6-6, the J gene TRBJ1-4; 7 bases match TRBD1. Per the germline V gene, CDR1 is MNHNY and CDR2 is SVGAGI (reference sequence). Unmatched junction bases numbered 6, after V lost 5 bases and J lost 3 bases. The CDR3 has 15 residues. Written as DNA, the CDR3 is TGTGCCAGCAGTACCCGGACAGGAGCTAATGAAAAACTGTTTTTT. Amino acid sequence: CASSTRTGANEKLFF.

The chain combines TRBV6-5 with TRBJ2-7, with TRBD1 matching 7 bases. With V trimmed by 4 bases and J by 2 bases, 5 bases remained unmatched. The germline gives CDR1 MNHEY, CDR2 SVGAGI. The length of the CDR3 is 14 residues. This CDR3 is CASSFSGQTYEQYF. CDR3 coding DNA: TGTGCCAGCAGTTTCTCGGGACAGACCTACGAGCAGTACTTC.

The chain carries TRBV7-2 and TRBJ2-5; perhaps TRBD1 as D (7 bases). The CDR3 runs 17 residues. V was shortened by 3 bases and J by 3 bases, with 20 bases between the two germline ends. Germline V CDR1 and CDR2: SGHTA, FQGNSA. CDR3 nucleotides: TGTGCCAGCAGCTTTTTAGGGCGGGGACAGCTAAAAGAGACCCAGTACTTC. Amino acid sequence: CASSFLGRGQLKETQYF.

The chain joins TRBV19 to TRBJ2-6, with 9 bases identical to TRBD1. The ends lost 6 bases at V and 8 bases at J; junction bases unmatched: 5. This CDR3 is built from 14 residues. CDR1 LNHDA and CDR2 SQIVND come from the germline V gene (reference sequence). Written as DNA, the CDR3 is TGTGCCAGTAGGCAACAGGGGGCGTCCAACGTCCTGACTTTC. Translating it yields CASRQQGASNVLTF.

The chain has TRBV30 and TRBJ2-3, with TRBD1 matching over 8 bases. Germline lookup yields CDR1 GTSNPN and CDR2 SVGIG (reference sequence). The J segment lost 1 base and the V segment lost 4 bases, leaving 4 bases of the junction unmatched. This CDR3 is 14 amino acids long. The CDR3 region is CAWNAGGRTDTQYF. CDR3 nucleotides: TGTGCCTGGAATGCAGGGGGCCGCACAGATACGCAGTATTTT.

The chain combines TRBV29-1 with TRBJ2-1; TRBD1 matches at 10 bases. CDR3 length equals 14 residues. Unmatched junction bases numbered 5, after V lost 6 bases and J lost 3 bases. Germline values: CDR1 SQVTM, CDR2 ANQGSEA. Written as DNA, the CDR3 is TGCAGCGTCAGACAGGGGGCCGGCTACAATGAGCAGTTCTTC. Translation gives CSVRQGAGYNEQFF.

The chain recombines TRBV7-2 with TRBJ2-2; a weak D match, TRBD2 (6 bases). V lost 7 bases and J lost 4, with 25 bases in between. The CDR3 extends over 18 amino acids. Germline lookup yields CDR1 SGHTA and CDR2 FQGNSA. CDR3: CASTLRLRARGSTGELFF. The CDR3 nucleotides are TGTGCCAGCACTCTTCGACTGAGGGCCCGGGGGAGCACCGGGGAGCTGTTTTTT.

This chain links TRBV28 with TRBJ2-7; 13 bases fit TRBD2. CDR1 and CDR2 from the germline V gene are MDHEN and SYDVKM. CDR3 length equals 18 residues. The V gene end was trimmed by 6 bases and the J gene end by 3 bases; junction bases not matched to a gene: 14. The CDR3 DNA sequence: TGTGCCAGCAGCGAGAACCGGGGGACTAGCGGGACCCGCTACGAGCAGTACTTC. As protein: CASSENRGTSGTRYEQYF. The full variable domain, with the rest looked up from reference TRBV28 and TRBJ2-7, is DVKVTQSSRYLVKRTGEKVFLECVQDMDHENMFWYRQDPGLGLRLIYFSYDVKMKEKGDIPEGYSVSREKKERFSLILESASTNQTSMYLCASSENRGTSGTRYEQYFGPGTRLTVT.

The gene calls are TRBV2 and TRBJ2-7, with a weak D call TRBD1 (6 bases). Germline V gives CDR1 SNHLY, CDR2 FYNNEI. The V and J ends lost 7 bases and 3 bases respectively, with 13 bases between them. This CDR3 has 13 residues. The CDR3 loop reads CASKTTGFYEQYF. The CDR3 nucleotides read TGTGCCAGCAAGACCACAGGGTTCTACGAGCAGTACTTC.

The V and J genes are TRBV18 and TRBJ2-7; the D is unclear. The germline CDR1 and CDR2 sequences are KGHSH and LQKENI. V dropped 6 bases and J dropped 7 bases, with 10 bases sitting between them. CDR3 length equals 11 residues. CDR3 nucleotides: TGTGCCAGCTCCCTCGGCGGAGAGCAGTACTTC. This codes for CASSLGGEQYF.